This entry concerns a single T cell receptor beta chain. The target antigen is unknown. Using immunoSEQ multiplex PCR, the repertoire was profiled, and TCRdb retains in-frame clones only, with some absent. The repertoire includes roughly 150,000 clones, approximately 92% of them detected once, and about 2.5% sits in the top ten. Per the germline V gene, CDR1 is SGDLS and CDR2 is YYNGEE. Deletions cut 3 bases from V and 5 bases from J, with 9 bases between. The CDR3 extends over 12 amino acids. This sample is part of a study of T cell responses to AZD1222 COVID-19 vaccine. Study overall: Second-dose recipients at about 4 or about 12 weeks were treated as one pooled group. Findings and limits, study-wide: Repertoires were obtained only post-peak T cell response. Clonal diversity may have been underestimated, and the donors were mostly white British, with more females than males. Unmutated variant regions are reportedly targeted by nearly half of spike-specific TCRs.

Source: peripheral blood, taken on day 0 of AZD1222 vaccination. The genes are TRBV9 and TRBJ2-7, with D unclear. This clonotype was sampled from an adult in good health. The CDR3 DNA follows: TGTGCCAGCAGCGCCCATGGGGACGAGCAGTACTTC. It encodes CASSAHGDEQYF.